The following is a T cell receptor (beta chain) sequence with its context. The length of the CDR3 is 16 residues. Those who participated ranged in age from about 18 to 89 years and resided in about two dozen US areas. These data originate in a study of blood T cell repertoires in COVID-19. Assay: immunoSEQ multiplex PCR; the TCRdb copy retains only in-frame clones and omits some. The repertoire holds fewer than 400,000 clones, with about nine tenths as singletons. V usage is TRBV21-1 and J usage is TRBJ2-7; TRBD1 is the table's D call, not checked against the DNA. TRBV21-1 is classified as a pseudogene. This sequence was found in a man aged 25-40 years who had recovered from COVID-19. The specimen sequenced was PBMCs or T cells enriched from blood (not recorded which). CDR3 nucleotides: TGTGCCAGCAGCAAAGCCCCTAAGGGGGTTAGGGGCGAGCAGTACTTC. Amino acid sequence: CASSKAPKGVRGEQYF.